Detailed here is one T cell receptor (beta chain). The antigen remains unidentified. V was shortened by 2 bases and J by 4 bases, with 15 bases between the two germline ends. The CDR3 contains 16 residues. The germline V gene encodes CDR1 LGHNA and CDR2 YNFKEQ. These data come from a study of metastatic and nonmetastatic thyroid tumors. Study overall: Peripheral blood and tumor or nodule samples from malignant and benign thyroid patients were compared.

All patients were treatment-naive before thyroid surgery. Broader study findings: Malignant thyroid tumors reportedly exceeded benign nodules significantly in TCR beta diversity, with the difference appearing in blood and tumor.

Original processing methods: The distant-metastasis classifier for papillary thyroid cancer was built from CDR3 differences across clinicopathological groups. TCRdb redid the clone calls on the PCR reads using MiXCR. The authors' filters were not applied to this entry. The sample records about 23,000 clones, around 20% being singletons. This rearrangement joins TRBV4-2 to TRBJ2-1, with D maybe TRBD2 (6 bases). Source material: blood. The TCR comes from a female donor with papillary thyroid cancer or a benign thyroid nodule (not recorded which). Some clones in this sample may be carry-over from other donors' samples. The CDR3 sequence is CASSQQSGPSYNEQFF. DNA of the CDR3: TGTGCCAGCAGCCAACAAAGCGGGCCATCTTACAATGAGCAGTTCTTC.